The entry that follows covers one T cell receptor (beta chain) sequence. The protocol was immunoSEQ multiplex PCR, while the TCRdb copy is restricted to in-frame clones and leaves out a portion. The repertoire holds roughly 34,000 clones, around 83% seen once, with more than 1.5% in the top ten. The data were taken from a study of control samples from healthy donors and cancer patients. The CDR3 consists of 13 residues. Germline V gene data show CDR1 as MNHEY and CDR2 as SVGAGI. V gave up 6 bases and J gave up 1 base, with 9 bases separating them. The rearrangement uses TRBV6-5 and TRBJ1-1; D unclear. The sample consisted of PBMCs. This clonotype was sampled from a woman aged 40 to 50 with lung cancer. CDR3 nucleotides: TGTGCCAGCAGCCGAGACCCGAACACTGAAGCTTTCTTT. Protein product: CASSRDPNTEAFF.